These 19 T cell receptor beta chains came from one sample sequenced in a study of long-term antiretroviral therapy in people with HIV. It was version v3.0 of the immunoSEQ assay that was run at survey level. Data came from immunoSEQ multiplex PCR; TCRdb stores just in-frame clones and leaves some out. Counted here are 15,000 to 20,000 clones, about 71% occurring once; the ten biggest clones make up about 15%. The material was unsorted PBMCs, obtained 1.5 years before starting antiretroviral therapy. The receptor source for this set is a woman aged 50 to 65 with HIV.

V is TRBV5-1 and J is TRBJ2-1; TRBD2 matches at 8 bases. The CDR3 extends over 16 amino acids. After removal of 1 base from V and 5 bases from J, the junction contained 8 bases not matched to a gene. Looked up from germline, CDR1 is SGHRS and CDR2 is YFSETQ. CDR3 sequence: CASSLSAGLGDNEQFF. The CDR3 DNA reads TGCGCCAGCAGCTTGAGTGCGGGACTAGGGGACAATGAGCAGTTCTTC.

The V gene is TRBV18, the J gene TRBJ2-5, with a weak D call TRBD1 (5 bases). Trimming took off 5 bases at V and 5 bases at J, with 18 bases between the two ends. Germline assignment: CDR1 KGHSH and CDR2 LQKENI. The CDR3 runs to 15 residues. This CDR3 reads CASSTFPGFQETQYF. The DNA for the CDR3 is TGTGCCAGCTCAACGTTCCCAGGGTTTCAGGAGACCCAGTACTTC.

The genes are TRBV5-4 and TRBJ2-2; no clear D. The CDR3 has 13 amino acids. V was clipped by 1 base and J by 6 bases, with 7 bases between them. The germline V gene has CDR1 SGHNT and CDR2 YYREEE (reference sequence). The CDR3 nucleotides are TGTGCCAGCAGCTTGTCTGGGGCCGGGGAGCTGTTTTTT. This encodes CASSLSGAGELFF.

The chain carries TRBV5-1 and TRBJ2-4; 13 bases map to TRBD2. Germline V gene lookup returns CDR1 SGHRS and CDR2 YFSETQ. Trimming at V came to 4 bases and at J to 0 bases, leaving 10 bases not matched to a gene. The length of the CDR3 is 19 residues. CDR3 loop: CASSPGTSGAMGAKNIQYF. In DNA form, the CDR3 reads TGCGCCAGCAGCCCTGGGACTAGCGGGGCCATGGGAGCCAAAAACATTCAGTACTTC.

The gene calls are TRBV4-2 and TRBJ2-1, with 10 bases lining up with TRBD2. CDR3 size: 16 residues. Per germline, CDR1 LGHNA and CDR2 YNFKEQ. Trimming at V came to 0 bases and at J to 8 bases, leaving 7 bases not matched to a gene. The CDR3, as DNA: TGTGCCAGCAGCCAAGACGATAGCGGGGGGATCTATGAGCAGTTCTTC. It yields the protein CASSQDDSGGIYEQFF.

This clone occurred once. The CDR3 DNA sequence: TGTGCCAGCTCACCATCCGACAGGGGCAGTGAAGCTTTCTTT. Its translation is CASSPSDRGSEAFF. The chain couples TRBV18 to TRBJ1-1, with 8 bases lining up with TRBD1. V shed 2 bases and J 7 bases; nucleotides not matched to a gene: 6. Per germline, CDR1 KGHSH and CDR2 LQKENI. The CDR3 covers 14 residues.

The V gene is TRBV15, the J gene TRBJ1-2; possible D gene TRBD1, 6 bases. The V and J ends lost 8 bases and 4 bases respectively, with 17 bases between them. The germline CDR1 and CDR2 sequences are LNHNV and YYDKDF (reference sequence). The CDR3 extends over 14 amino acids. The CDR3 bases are TGTGCCACCGGGGGGCTTAAGGGAGGCTATGGCTACACCTTC. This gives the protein CATGGLKGGYGYTF.

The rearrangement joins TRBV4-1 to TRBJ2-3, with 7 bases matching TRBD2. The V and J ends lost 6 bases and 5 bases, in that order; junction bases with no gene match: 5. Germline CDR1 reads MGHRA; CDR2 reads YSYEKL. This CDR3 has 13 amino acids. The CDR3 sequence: CASRLAEGDTQYF. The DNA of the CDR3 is TGCGCCAGCAGGCTAGCGGAGGGAGATACGCAGTATTTT.

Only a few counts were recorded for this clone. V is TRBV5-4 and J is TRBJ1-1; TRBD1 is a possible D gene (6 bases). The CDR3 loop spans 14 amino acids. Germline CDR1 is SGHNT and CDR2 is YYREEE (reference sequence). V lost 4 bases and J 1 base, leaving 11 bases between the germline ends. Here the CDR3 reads CASSRGQPNTEAFF. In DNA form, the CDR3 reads TGTGCCAGCAGCAGAGGACAGCCGAACACTGAAGCTTTCTTT.

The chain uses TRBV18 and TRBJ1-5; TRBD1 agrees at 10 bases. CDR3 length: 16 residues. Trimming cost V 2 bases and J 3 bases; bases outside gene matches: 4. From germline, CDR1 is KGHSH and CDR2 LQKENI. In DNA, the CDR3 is TGTGCCAGCTCACCAGGGACAGGGGCCGTCAATCAGCCCCAGCATTTT. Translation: CASSPGTGAVNQPQHF.

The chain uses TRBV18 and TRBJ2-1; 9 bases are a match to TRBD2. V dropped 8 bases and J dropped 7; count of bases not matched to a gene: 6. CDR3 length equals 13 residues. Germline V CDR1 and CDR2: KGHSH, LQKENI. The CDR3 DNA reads TGTGCCAGCCGTCGACTAGCGGATAATGAGCAGTTCTTC. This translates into CASRRLADNEQFF.

The CDR3 DNA reads as TGTGCCAGCAGTTACTTCCAGGGGGGTAATTCACCCCTCCACTTT. It specifies CASSYFQGGNSPLHF. V and J are TRBV6-5 and TRBJ1-6, with 7 bases matching TRBD1. The CDR3 loop spans 15 amino acids. The V and J ends lost 1 base and 6 bases, in that order; junction bases with no gene match: 3. The germline V gene has CDR1 MNHEY and CDR2 SVGAGI.

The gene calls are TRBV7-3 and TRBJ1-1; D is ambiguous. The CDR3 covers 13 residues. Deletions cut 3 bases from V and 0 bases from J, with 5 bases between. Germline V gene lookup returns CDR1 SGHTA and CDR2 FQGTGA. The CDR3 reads CASSFGLNTEAFF. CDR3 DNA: TGTGCCAGCAGCTTCGGTCTGAACACTGAAGCTTTCTTT.

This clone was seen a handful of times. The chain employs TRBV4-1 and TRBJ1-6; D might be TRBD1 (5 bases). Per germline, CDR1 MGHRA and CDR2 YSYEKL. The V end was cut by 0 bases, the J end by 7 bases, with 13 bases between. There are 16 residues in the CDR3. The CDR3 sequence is CASSQDRGSPNSPLHF. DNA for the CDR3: TGCGCCAGCAGCCAAGATCGGGGCAGCCCCAATTCACCCCTCCACTTT.

CDR3 protein: CASRPGTGGNYGYTF. The CDR3 DNA sequence: TGTGCCAGCAGACCCGGGACAGGAGGGAACTATGGCTACACCTTC. The V gene is TRBV6-5, the J gene TRBJ1-2; 8 bases are a match to TRBD1. The CDR3 sequence is 15 residues long. With V trimmed by 6 bases and J by 2 bases, 8 bases remained unmatched. Germline CDR1 reads MNHEY; CDR2 reads SVGAGI.

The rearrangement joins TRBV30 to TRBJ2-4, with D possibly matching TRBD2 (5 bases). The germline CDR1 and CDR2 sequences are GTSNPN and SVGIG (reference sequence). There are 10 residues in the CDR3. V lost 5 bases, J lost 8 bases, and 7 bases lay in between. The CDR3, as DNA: TGTGCCTGGGGACTTGACATTCAGTACTTC. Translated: CAWGLDIQYF. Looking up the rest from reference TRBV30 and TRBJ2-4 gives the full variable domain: SQTIHQWPATLVQPVGSPLSLECTVEGTSNPNLYWYRQAAGRGLQLLFYSVGIGQISSEVPQNLSASRPQDRQFILSSKKLLLSDSGFYLCAWGLDIQYFGAGTRLSVL.

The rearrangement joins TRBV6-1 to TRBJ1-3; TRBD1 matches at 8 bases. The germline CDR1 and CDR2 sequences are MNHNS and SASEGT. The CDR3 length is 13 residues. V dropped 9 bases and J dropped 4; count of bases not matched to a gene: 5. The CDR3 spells CASVQGGGNTIYF. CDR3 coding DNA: TGTGCCAGTGTACAGGGGGGAGGAAACACCATATATTTT.

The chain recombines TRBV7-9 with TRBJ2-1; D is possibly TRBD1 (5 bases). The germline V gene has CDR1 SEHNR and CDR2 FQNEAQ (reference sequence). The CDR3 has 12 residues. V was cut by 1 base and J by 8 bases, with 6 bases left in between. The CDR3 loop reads CASSLGGDEQFF. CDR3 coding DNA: TGTGCCAGCAGCTTAGGGGGCGATGAGCAGTTCTTC.

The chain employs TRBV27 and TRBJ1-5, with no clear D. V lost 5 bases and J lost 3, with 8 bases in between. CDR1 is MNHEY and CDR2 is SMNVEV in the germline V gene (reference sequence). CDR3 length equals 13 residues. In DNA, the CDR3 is TGTGCCAGCAGTGAGCGGCTCAATCAGCCCCAGCATTTT. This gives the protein CASSERLNQPQHF.